The T cell receptor (beta chain) under discussion was sequenced for a study of beta chain features in type 1 diabetes. Study summary: There were around 110 million sorted cells examined across all samples. Study-wide results and caveats: When Type 1 diabetes patients were examined, their TCRB CDR3s proved moderately but significantly shorter in all four CD4+ subsets.

The authors reverse transcribed all of the isolated RNA, so sequencing captured expressed TCRB transcripts. TCRdb's table, derived via immunoSEQ multiplex PCR, lists solely in-frame clones and lacks some. Of roughly 340,000 clones in the sample, roughly 13% were seen once. The V gene end was trimmed by 1 base and the J gene end by 4 bases; junction bases not matched to a gene: 5. The germline gives CDR1 SGDLS, CDR2 YYNGEE. The CDR3 sequence is 15 residues long. Based on CD45RO/CCR7/CD25/CD127/CD95/CD27, CD4+ regulatory, stem cell-like memory, naive and central memory cells were sorted. Purity exceeding 95% was reached by all sorted populations. Note on this clone: The antigen remains undetermined.

The clonotype was recovered from a woman aged 18-29 years with type 1 diabetes. The sample taken for sequencing was naive CD4+ T cells from blood. V and J are TRBV9 and TRBJ2-1; TRBD2 aligns across 7 bases. CDR3 sequence: CASSVISGVYNEQFF. Written as DNA, the CDR3 is TGTGCCAGCAGCGTAATAAGCGGGGTTTACAATGAGCAGTTCTTC.